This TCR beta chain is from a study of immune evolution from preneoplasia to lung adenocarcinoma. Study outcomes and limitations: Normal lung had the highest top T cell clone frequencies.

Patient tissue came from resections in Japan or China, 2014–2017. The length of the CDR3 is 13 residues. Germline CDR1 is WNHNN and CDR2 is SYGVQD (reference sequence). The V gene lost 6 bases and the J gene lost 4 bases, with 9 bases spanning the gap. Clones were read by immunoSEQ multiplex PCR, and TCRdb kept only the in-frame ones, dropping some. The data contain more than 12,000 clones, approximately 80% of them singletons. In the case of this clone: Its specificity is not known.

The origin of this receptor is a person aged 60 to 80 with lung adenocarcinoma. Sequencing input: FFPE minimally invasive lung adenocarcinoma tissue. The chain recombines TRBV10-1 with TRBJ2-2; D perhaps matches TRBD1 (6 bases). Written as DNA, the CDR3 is TGCGCCAGCAGGGGGGCCGGCACCGGGGAGCTGTTTTTT. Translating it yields CASRGAGTGELFF.